A selection of T cell receptor beta chains follows, all from one sample in a study of regulatory T cells in long-lasting Graves disease. TCRdb ran MiXCR on the multiplex PCR reads and lists one entry per CDR3 protein. Of around 230,000 distinct CDR3 sequences listed, 15% to 20% were seen once; the top ten hold 22%. This material consisted of peripheral blood mononuclear cells (PBMCs), taken at new diagnosis, from a patient treated with antithyroid drugs. Receptors originate from a female donor with Graves disease. Both conserved end residues are part of each CDR3. The D gene is left open where the match is weak. For some rows the clone size is stated as once, few or many, or as a class when expanded; others skip it.

CDR3 protein: CASSLDQDRGYGYTF; CDR3 DNA: TGTGCCAGCAGCTTAGACCAGGACAGGGGTTATGGCTACACCTTC; D gene: TRBD1; V gene: TRBV11-3; J gene: TRBJ1-2; clone size: many
CDR3 protein: CASSLAVTDTQYF; CDR3 DNA: TGTGCCAGCAGCCTGGCTGTCACAGATACGCAGTATTTT; D gene: NA; V gene: TRBV25-1; J gene: TRBJ2-3; clone size: few
CDR3 protein: CASSLYREGPQQDIQYF; CDR3 DNA: TGTGCCAGCAGCTTGTATCGTGAAGGCCCCCAACAAGACATTCAGTACTTC; D gene: NA; V gene: TRBV5-4; J gene: TRBJ2-4; clone size: many
CDR3 protein: CASSLSRTGNTEAFF; CDR3 DNA: TGTGCCAGCAGTTTATCGAGGACCGGGAACACTGAAGCTTTCTTT; D gene: NA; V gene: TRBV27; J gene: TRBJ1-1; clone size: many
CDR3 protein: CASSSSDGNEKLFF; CDR3 DNA: TGTGCCAGCAGTAGCTCAGACGGTAATGAAAAACTGTTTTTT; D gene: NA; V gene: TRBV6-2/TRBV6-3; J gene: TRBJ1-4; clone size: many
CDR3 protein: CASSLGGGTEQFF; CDR3 DNA: TGCGCCAGCAGCTTGGGAGGAGGGACTGAGCAGTTCTTC; D gene: NA; V gene: TRBV5-1; J gene: TRBJ2-1; clone size: many
CDR3 protein: CAWNRMNTEAFF; CDR3 DNA: TGTGCCTGGAACAGGATGAACACTGAAGCTTTCTTT; D gene: NA; V gene: TRBV30; J gene: TRBJ1-1; clone size: many
CDR3 protein: CASSFMENTEAFF; CDR3 DNA: TGTGCCAGCAGCTTCATGGAGAACACTGAAGCTTTCTTT; D gene: NA; V gene: TRBV11-3; J gene: TRBJ1-1; clone size: many
CDR3 protein: CSAKSLSTEAFF; CDR3 DNA: TGCAGTGCTAAGTCTCTGAGCACTGAAGCTTTCTTT; D gene: NA; V gene: TRBV20-1; J gene: TRBJ1-1; clone size: NA
CDR3 protein: CASSWAYEQYF; CDR3 DNA: TGTGCCAGCAGTTGGGCCTACGAGCAGTACTTC; D gene: NA; V gene: TRBV2; J gene: TRBJ2-7; clone size: many
CDR3 protein: CSARDFRPPGNTIYF; CDR3 DNA: TGCAGTGCTAGAGATTTCAGGCCCCCTGGAAACACCATATATTTT; D gene: NA; V gene: TRBV20-1; J gene: TRBJ1-3; clone size: many
CDR3 protein: CATSEAGPLKPQHF; CDR3 DNA: TGTGCCACCAGTGAAGCAGGGCCCCTCAAGCCCCAGCATTTT; D gene: NA; V gene: TRBV24-1; J gene: TRBJ1-5; clone size: many
CDR3 protein: CASSLEASGRARGETQYF; CDR3 DNA: TGTGCTAGCAGCTTAGAAGCTAGCGGGAGGGCCCGGGGAGAGACCCAGTACTTC; D gene: TRBD2; V gene: TRBV7-7; J gene: TRBJ2-5; clone size: few
CDR3 protein: CASTGGGLGGGEQFF; CDR3 DNA: TGTGCCAGCACCGGAGGGGGACTAGGGGGCGGTGAGCAGTTCTTC; D gene: NA; V gene: TRBV28; J gene: TRBJ2-1; clone size: many
CDR3 protein: CASSQATYSPLHF; CDR3 DNA: TGTGCCAGCAGCCAGGCCACTTATTCACCCCTCCACTTT; D gene: NA; V gene: TRBV6-2/TRBV6-3; J gene: TRBJ1-6; clone size: few
CDR3 protein: CASSQTFNAEKLFF; CDR3 DNA: TGTGCCAGCAGCCAGACCTTTAATGCTGAAAAACTGTTTTTT; D gene: NA; V gene: TRBV3-1; J gene: TRBJ1-4; clone size: NA
CDR3 protein: CASSKGQYNQPRHF; CDR3 DNA: TGTGCCAGCAGTAAGGGACAGTACAATCAGCCCCGGCATTTT; D gene: TRBD1; V gene: TRBV2; J gene: TRBJ1-5; clone size: NA
CDR3 protein: CSARAGGFLGTQYF; CDR3 DNA: TGCAGTGCTAGAGCAGGGGGATTCCTGGGGACCCAGTACTTC; D gene: TRBD1; V gene: TRBV20-1; J gene: TRBJ2-5; clone size: many
CDR3 protein: CATSDLVVGGRNEQFF; CDR3 DNA: TGTGCCACCAGTGATTTGGTGGTCGGGGGGAGAAATGAGCAGTTCTTC; D gene: TRBD2; V gene: TRBV24-1; J gene: TRBJ2-1; clone size: few
CDR3 protein: CASSLRYRVTEQYF; CDR3 DNA: TGTGCCAGCAGTTTAAGGTACAGGGTCACCGAGCAGTACTTC; D gene: NA; V gene: TRBV28; J gene: TRBJ2-7; clone size: NA
CDR3 protein: CASIKTTNEKLFF; CDR3 DNA: TGTGCCAGCATCAAGACAACTAATGAAAAACTGTTTTTT; D gene: NA; V gene: TRBV6-1; J gene: TRBJ1-4; clone size: many
CDR3 protein: CSARGVVAGAQERQYF; CDR3 DNA: TGCAGTGCTAGAGGGGTTGTAGCGGGAGCACAAGAGCGGCAGTACTTC; D gene: TRBD2; V gene: TRBV20-1; J gene: TRBJ2-7; clone size: many
CDR3 protein: CASSLEPRTSGRASTDTQYF; CDR3 DNA: TGTGCCAGCAGTTTAGAGCCCCGGACTAGCGGGAGGGCCAGCACAGATACGCAGTATTTT; D gene: TRBD2; V gene: TRBV28; J gene: TRBJ2-3; clone size: many
CDR3 protein: CATWRSRGGDEQFF; CDR3 DNA: TGTGCCACCTGGCGATCGCGGGGAGGTGATGAGCAGTTCTTC; D gene: NA; V gene: TRBV7-8; J gene: TRBJ2-1; clone size: many
CDR3 protein: CASSLTRAGGYEQYF; CDR3 DNA: TGTGCCAGCAGTTTAACGCGTGCGGGGGGGTACGAGCAGTACTTC; D gene: TRBD2; V gene: TRBV12-3/TRBV12-4; J gene: TRBJ2-7; clone size: NA
CDR3 protein: CASSPPGAARTYNEQFF; CDR3 DNA: TGTGCCAGTAGTCCCCCCGGAGCGGCGCGTACCTACAATGAGCAGTTCTTC; D gene: NA; V gene: TRBV19; J gene: TRBJ2-1; clone size: few
CDR3 protein: CASSQVAARFDEQFF; CDR3 DNA: TGCGCCAGCAGCCAAGTGGCAGCGAGGTTCGATGAGCAGTTCTTC; D gene: NA; V gene: TRBV4-1; J gene: TRBJ2-1; clone size: many
CDR3 protein: CASSSSPGKNIQYF; CDR3 DNA: TGTGCCAGCAGCTCAAGCCCGGGTAAAAACATTCAGTACTTC; D gene: NA; V gene: TRBV3-1; J gene: TRBJ2-4; clone size: NA
CDR3 protein: CASSLDSTAYEQYF; CDR3 DNA: TGTGCCAGCAGCTTGGACAGTACGGCCTACGAGCAGTACTTC; D gene: NA; V gene: TRBV5-4; J gene: TRBJ2-7; clone size: many
CDR3 protein: CASSLATSVYYEQYF; CDR3 DNA: TGTGCCAGCAGCTTAGCAACTAGCGTCTACTACGAGCAGTACTTC; D gene: TRBD2; V gene: TRBV7-9; J gene: TRBJ2-7; clone size: NA
CDR3 protein: CASSIEGGGTDTQYF; CDR3 DNA: TGTGCCAGCAGTATTGAAGGGGGGGGCACAGATACGCAGTATTTT; D gene: NA; V gene: TRBV28; J gene: TRBJ2-3; clone size: many
CDR3 protein: CASSRARRSATDTQYF; CDR3 DNA: TGTGCCAGCAGCCGCGCGCGCCGGTCGGCCACAGATACGCAGTATTTT; D gene: NA; V gene: TRBV11-2; J gene: TRBJ2-3; clone size: many
CDR3 protein: CASSLAPLAGVYGGELFF; CDR3 DNA: TGTGCCAGCAGTTTAGCCCCCCTAGCGGGAGTTTACGGCGGGGAGCTGTTTTTT; D gene: TRBD2; V gene: TRBV6-2/TRBV6-3; J gene: TRBJ2-2; clone size: many
CDR3 protein: CSARGTGGYVTDTQYF; CDR3 DNA: TGCAGTGCTAGAGGGACAGGGGGCTATGTCACAGATACGCAGTATTTT; D gene: TRBD1; V gene: TRBV20-1; J gene: TRBJ2-3; clone size: few
CDR3 protein: CASRNRADTQYF; CDR3 DNA: TGTGCCAGCAGAAACAGGGCAGATACGCAGTATTTT; D gene: NA; V gene: TRBV2; J gene: TRBJ2-3; clone size: many
CDR3 protein: CASSAPTGYQPQHF; CDR3 DNA: TGTGCCAGCAGTGCCCCGACAGGTTACCAGCCCCAGCATTTT; D gene: NA; V gene: TRBV2; J gene: TRBJ1-5; clone size: many
CDR3 protein: CASSLFGGRGGTDTQYF; CDR3 DNA: TGTGCCAGCAGTTTATTCGGCGGGAGAGGCGGCACAGATACGCAGTATTTT; D gene: TRBD2; V gene: TRBV27; J gene: TRBJ2-3; clone size: many
CDR3 protein: CASSPPVSRGGGYTF; CDR3 DNA: TGTGCCAGCTCACCACCGGTCTCCAGGGGGGGAGGCTACACCTTC; D gene: TRBD1; V gene: TRBV18; J gene: TRBJ1-2; clone size: many
CDR3 protein: CASSPRSTSSSDGYTF; CDR3 DNA: TGTGCCAGCTCACCACGGTCCACGTCGTCGTCGGATGGCTACACCTTC; D gene: NA; V gene: TRBV18; J gene: TRBJ1-2; clone size: once
CDR3 protein: CAWSRGTANTIYF; CDR3 DNA: TGTGCCTGGAGCCGGGGGACCGCAAACACCATATATTTT; D gene: NA; V gene: TRBV30; J gene: TRBJ1-3; clone size: few
CDR3 protein: CATSGVSNEKLFF; CDR3 DNA: TGTGCCACCAGCGGGGTCTCCAATGAAAAACTGTTTTTT; D gene: NA; V gene: TRBV15; J gene: TRBJ1-4; clone size: few
CDR3 protein: CASAGGLQPQHF; CDR3 DNA: TGTGCCAGTGCAGGGGGTCTTCAGCCCCAGCATTTT; D gene: TRBD1; V gene: TRBV28; J gene: TRBJ1-5; clone size: many
CDR3 protein: CASSIEDRRQYEQYF; CDR3 DNA: TGTGCCAGTAGTATAGAGGACAGGCGCCAATACGAGCAGTACTTC; D gene: TRBD1; V gene: TRBV19; J gene: TRBJ2-7; clone size: few
CDR3 protein: CASSLGQGDYEQYF; CDR3 DNA: TGCGCCAGCAGCTTGGGACAGGGAGACTACGAGCAGTACTTC; D gene: TRBD1; V gene: TRBV5-1; J gene: TRBJ2-7; clone size: many